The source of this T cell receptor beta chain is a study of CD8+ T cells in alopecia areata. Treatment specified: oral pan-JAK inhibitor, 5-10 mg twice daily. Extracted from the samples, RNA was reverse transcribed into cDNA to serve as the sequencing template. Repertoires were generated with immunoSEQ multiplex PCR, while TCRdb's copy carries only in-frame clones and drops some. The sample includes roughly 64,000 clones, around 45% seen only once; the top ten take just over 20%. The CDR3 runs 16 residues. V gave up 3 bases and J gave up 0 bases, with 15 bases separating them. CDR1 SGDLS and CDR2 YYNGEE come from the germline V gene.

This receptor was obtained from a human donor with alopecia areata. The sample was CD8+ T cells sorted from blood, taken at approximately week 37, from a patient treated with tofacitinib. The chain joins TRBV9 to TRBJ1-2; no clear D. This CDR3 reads CASSGSSGRANYGYTF. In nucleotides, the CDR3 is TGTGCCAGCAGCGGCTCCTCTGGCAGAGCTAACTATGGCTACACCTTC.